This TCR beta chain appears in the sequencing data of a study of breast tumors, draining lymph nodes, adjacent tissues. Study outcomes and limitations: Luminal-like breast cancer showed significantly greater tumor-nontumor repertoire similarity than basal-like breast cancer did. Compared with lymph nodes, tumors were less diverse; compared with nontumor tissue, more.

TCRdb recomputed calls from the multiplex PCR reads with MiXCR, one row per CDR3 protein. The sample shows roughly 49,000 distinct CDR3 sequences, roughly 41% of them seen only once. The germline V gene has CDR1 SGHKS and CDR2 YYEKEE (reference sequence). Trimming removed 4 bases from V and 8 bases from J; junction bases left unmatched: 4. The CDR3 extends over 13 amino acids. Regarding this clonotype: The antigen is not known.

The sequence was collected from a female donor with breast cancer. Some clones in this sample may be carry-over from other donors' samples. The chain combines TRBV5-5 with TRBJ2-1; 9 bases map to TRBD1. The specimen sequenced was breast tumor tissue. In DNA, the CDR3 is TGTGCCAGCAGCCGGACAGGGGTCGATGAGCAGTTCTTC. Its translation: CASSRTGVDEQFF.